This entry is about one TCR beta chain. The antigen is undetermined. CDR3 length: 14 residues. V lost 6 bases, J lost 4 bases, and 7 bases stayed unmatched. Germline CDR1 reads MDHEN; CDR2 reads SYDVKM. The assay was immunoSEQ multiplex PCR, and TCRdb's table has in-frame clones only and misses some. The sample lists approximately 36,000 clones; roughly two thirds were seen once. No patient escaped relapse after autologous stem cell transplantation, and brentuximab vedotin exposure varied. This entry belongs to a study of PD-1 blockade in classical Hodgkin lymphoma. Study-level results: The CD4+ diversity rise by C4D1 was clearest in complete responders. Nothing has yet pinned down what causes the repertoire differences, possibly disease activity or prior therapy. The diversity seen at baseline in complete responders resembled that of newly diagnosed patients.

The sequence was collected from a human donor with classical Hodgkin lymphoma. The input for sequencing was peripheral blood mononuclear cells (PBMCs), taken before the second cycle of nivolumab. J is TRBJ1-2 and V is TRBV28; 8 bases map to TRBD1. The DNA for the CDR3 is TGTGCCAGCAGGGGGGGACAGGCGGGCTATGGCTACACCTTC. Its protein is CASRGGQAGYGYTF.